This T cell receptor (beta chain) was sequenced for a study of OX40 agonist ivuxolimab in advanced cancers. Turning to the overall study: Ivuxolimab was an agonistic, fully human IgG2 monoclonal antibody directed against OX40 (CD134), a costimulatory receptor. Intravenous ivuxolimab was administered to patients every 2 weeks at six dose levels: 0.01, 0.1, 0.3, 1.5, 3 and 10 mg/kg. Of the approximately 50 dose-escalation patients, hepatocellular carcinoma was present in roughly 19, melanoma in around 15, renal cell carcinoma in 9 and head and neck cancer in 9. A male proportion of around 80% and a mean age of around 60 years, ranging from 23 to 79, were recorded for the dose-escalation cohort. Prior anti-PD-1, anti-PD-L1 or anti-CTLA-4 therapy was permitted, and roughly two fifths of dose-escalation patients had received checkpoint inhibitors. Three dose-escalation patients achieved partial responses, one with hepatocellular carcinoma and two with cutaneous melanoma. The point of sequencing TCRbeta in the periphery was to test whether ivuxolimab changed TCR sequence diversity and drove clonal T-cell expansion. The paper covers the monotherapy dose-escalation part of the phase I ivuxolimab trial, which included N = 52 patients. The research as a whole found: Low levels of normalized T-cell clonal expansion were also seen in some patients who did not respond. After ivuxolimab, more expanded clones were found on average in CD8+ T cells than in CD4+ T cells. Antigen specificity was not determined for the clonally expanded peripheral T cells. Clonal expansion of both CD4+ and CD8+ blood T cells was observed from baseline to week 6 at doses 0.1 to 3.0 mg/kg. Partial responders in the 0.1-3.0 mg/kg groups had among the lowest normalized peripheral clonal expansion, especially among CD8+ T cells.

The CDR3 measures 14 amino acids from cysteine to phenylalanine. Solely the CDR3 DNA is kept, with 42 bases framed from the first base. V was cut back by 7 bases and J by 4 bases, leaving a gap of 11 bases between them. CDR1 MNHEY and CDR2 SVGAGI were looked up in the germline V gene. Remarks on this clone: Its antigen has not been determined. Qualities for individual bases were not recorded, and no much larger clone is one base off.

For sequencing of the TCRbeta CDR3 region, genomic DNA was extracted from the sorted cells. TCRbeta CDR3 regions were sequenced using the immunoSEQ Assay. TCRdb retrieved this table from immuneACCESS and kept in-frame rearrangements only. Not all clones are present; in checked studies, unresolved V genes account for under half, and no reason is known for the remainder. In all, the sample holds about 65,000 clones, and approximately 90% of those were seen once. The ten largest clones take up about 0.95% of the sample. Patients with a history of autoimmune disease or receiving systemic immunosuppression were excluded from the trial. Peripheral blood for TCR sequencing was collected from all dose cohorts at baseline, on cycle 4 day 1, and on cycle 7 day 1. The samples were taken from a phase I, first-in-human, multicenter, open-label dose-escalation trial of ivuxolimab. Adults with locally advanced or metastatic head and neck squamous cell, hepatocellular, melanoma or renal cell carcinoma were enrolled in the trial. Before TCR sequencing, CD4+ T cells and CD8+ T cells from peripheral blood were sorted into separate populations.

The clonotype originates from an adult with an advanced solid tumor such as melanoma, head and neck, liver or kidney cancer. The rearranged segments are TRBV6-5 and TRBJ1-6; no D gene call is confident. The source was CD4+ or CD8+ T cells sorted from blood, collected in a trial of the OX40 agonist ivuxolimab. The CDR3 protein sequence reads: CASKKREYNSPLHF. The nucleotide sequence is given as TGTGCCAGCAAAAAACGGGAGTATAATTCACCCCTCCACTTT.